Shown below are 18 T cell receptor beta chains from a single sample sequenced in a study of CD8 T cells in Susac syndrome. Random hexamers were used to reverse transcribe an amount of about 0.5 to 1 ug RNA. One entry per CDR3 protein, called by TCRdb with MiXCR from the immunoSEQ multiplex PCR reads. The sample consists of about 190,000 distinct CDR3 sequences, about 91% of them appearing once. Sequencing was done on a sample of CD4+ T cells from PBMCs. These TCRs come from a human donor with Susac syndrome.

This rearrangement joins TRBV2 to TRBJ2-5; no reliable D call. Germline V CDR1 and CDR2: SNHLY, FYNNEI. CDR3 length: 13 amino acids. With 3 bases removed from V and 6 bases from J, the gap between germline ends came to 11 bases. CDR3 DNA: TGTGCCAGCAGTGACAGAGCCCAGCAGACCCAGTACTTC. The encoded protein is CASSDRAQQTQYF.

The chain is built from TRBV4-1 and TRBJ2-1; a weak D match, TRBD2 (6 bases). Trimming took off 0 bases at V and 3 bases at J, with 21 bases between the two ends. Per the germline V gene, CDR1 is MGHRA and CDR2 is YSYEKL. This CDR3 region has 19 residues. CDR3: CASSQDPDTMGGGYNEQFF. CDR3 coding DNA: TGCGCCAGCAGCCAAGATCCCGATACAATGGGGGGTGGCTACAATGAGCAGTTCTTC.

The rearrangement links TRBV20-1 to TRBJ2-1; D might be TRBD2 (6 bases). Germline V lookup: CDR1 DFQATT, CDR2 SNEGSKA (reference sequence). This CDR3 spans 16 amino acids. The germline V and J ends were trimmed by 5 bases and 0 bases, with 17 bases remaining between them. CDR3 sequence: CSAHSLARSSYNEQFF. For the CDR3, the DNA is TGCAGTGCTCACTCTCTAGCGAGGAGCTCCTACAATGAGCAGTTCTTC.

The chain links TRBV7-2 to TRBJ1-5; 7 nucleotides align to TRBD1. CDR1 and CDR2 from the germline V gene are SGHTA and FQGNSA. CDR3 length: 14 residues. After removal of 4 bases from V and 4 bases from J, the junction contained 4 bases not matched to a gene. The CDR3 region has the DNA TGTGCCAGCAGCTGGGGACAGCTAAATCAGCCCCAGCATTTT. The encoded protein is CASSWGQLNQPQHF.

The rearrangement joins TRBV5-1 to TRBJ2-3; D is perhaps TRBD2 (5 bases). This CDR3 spans 16 amino acids. Germline V lookup: CDR1 SGHRS, CDR2 YFSETQ. The germline V and J ends were trimmed by 2 bases and 0 bases, with 13 bases remaining between them. The CDR3 loop reads CASSFGSDPSTDTQYF. The DNA for the CDR3 is TGCGCCAGCAGCTTTGGTAGCGACCCTAGCACAGATACGCAGTATTTT.

V and J are TRBV19 and TRBJ2-3; tentative D call: TRBD2 (7 bases). The CDR3 extends over 16 amino acids. Germline V gene sequence: CDR1 LNHDA, CDR2 SQIVND (reference sequence). The V gene lost 7 bases and the J gene lost 5 bases, with 22 bases spanning the gap. The chain's CDR3 is CASTSSRGGDEDTQYF. CDR3 bases: TGTGCCAGTACCTCCTCGCGAGGGGGGGATGAAGATACGCAGTATTTT.

The J gene is TRBJ2-3, the V gene TRBV2, with D possibly matching TRBD2 (5 bases). Germline-derived CDR1 and CDR2 are SNHLY and FYNNEI. The CDR3 consists of 13 residues. V was cut by 3 bases and J by 7 bases, with 11 bases left in between. This CDR3 is CASSDDYRNTQYF. The CDR3, as DNA: TGTGCCAGCAGTGATGACTACCGGAATACGCAGTATTTT.

The chain is built from TRBV20-1 and TRBJ2-1, with D maybe TRBD2 (6 bases). Germline CDR1 reads DFQATT; CDR2 reads SNEGSKA (reference sequence). V lost 3 bases and J 8 bases, leaving 14 bases between the germline ends. This CDR3 spans 13 amino acids. CDR3 nucleotides: TGCAGTGCTAGCGGGAGATTTGTCTATGAGCAGTTCTTC. It encodes CSASGRFVYEQFF.

V usage is TRBV12-3 or TRBV12-4 and J usage is TRBJ2-1; maybe TRBD2 (6 bases). The CDR3 is made up of 15 amino acids. V lost 8 bases and J 0 bases, leaving 14 bases between the germline ends. The CDR3 DNA is TGTGCCAGCGGAACGGGGGAGAGCTCCTACAATGAGCAGTTCTTC. It codes for CASGTGESSYNEQFF.

The chain carries TRBV12-3 or TRBV12-4 and TRBJ1-2; tentatively, D is TRBD1 (5 bases). The length of the CDR3 is 13 residues. V was pared by 3 bases and J by 3 bases, with 8 bases between. The DNA for the CDR3 is TGTGCCAGCAGTTTCCAGGGTGACTATGGCTACACCTTC. It translates to CASSFQGDYGYTF.

This clonotype is a singleton in its sample. The V gene is TRBV12-3 or TRBV12-4, the J gene TRBJ2-3; perhaps TRBD1 as D (5 bases). The CDR3 spans 15 residues. Trimming left V 0 bases short and J 8 bases short, with 15 bases between. Here the CDR3 DNA reads TGTGCCAGCAGTTTAGCAGGGGCAGTGCAAATTACGCAGTATTTT. It yields the protein CASSLAGAVQITQYF.

The chain links TRBV7-3 to TRBJ2-1; unclear D gene. The germline V and J ends were trimmed by 3 bases and 5 bases, with 5 bases remaining between them. Germline V gene data show CDR1 as SGHTA and CDR2 as FQGTGA. The CDR3 runs 12 residues. The CDR3: CASSFGHNEQFF. CDR3 in DNA: TGTGCCAGCAGCTTCGGGCACAATGAGCAGTTCTTC.

This chain links TRBV5-6 with TRBJ2-7; 13 nucleotides match TRBD2. V was pared by 3 bases and J by 3 bases, with 0 bases of the junction left unmatched. The CDR3 is 14 amino acids. Germline V CDR1 and CDR2: SGHDT, YYEEEE. This CDR3 is CASSWTSGSYEQYF. The CDR3 region has the DNA TGTGCCAGCAGCTGGACTAGCGGGAGCTACGAGCAGTACTTC.

This chain joins TRBV6-5 and TRBJ2-3, with D uncertain. Trimming removed 2 bases from V and 1 base from J, with 7 bases in between. The CDR3 extends over 14 amino acids. The germline gives CDR1 MNHEY, CDR2 SVGAGI. Here the CDR3 DNA reads TGTGCCAGCAGTTACCAGAAGGGCACAGATACGCAGTATTTT. This translates into CASSYQKGTDTQYF.

The chain uses TRBV20-1 and TRBJ2-3; 8 bases map to TRBD2. Germline lookup yields CDR1 DFQATT and CDR2 SNEGSKA (reference sequence). The trim removed 3 bases at V and 3 bases at J, leaving 5 bases unmatched. The CDR3 is 14 residues long. CDR3 sequence: CSASWSSGTDTQYF. In nucleotides, the CDR3 is TGCAGTGCTAGCTGGTCTAGCGGGACAGATACGCAGTATTTT.

The chain combines TRBV29-1 with TRBJ2-1; TRBD1 is a possible D gene (5 bases). The V end was cut by 4 bases, the J end by 10 bases, with 14 bases between. The CDR3 is made up of 12 amino acids. Germline V gene data show CDR1 as SQVTM and CDR2 as ANQGSEA. CDR3 nucleotide sequence: TGCAGCGTTGGTCACGCCTCAGGGGAGCAGTTCTTC. Residues: CSVGHASGEQFF.

V is TRBV4-1 and J is TRBJ1-4, with D unclear. Trimming cost V 1 base and J 2 bases, with 5 bases left between them. The CDR3 runs 14 residues. Per the germline V gene, CDR1 is MGHRA and CDR2 is YSYEKL. The CDR3 nucleotides are TGCGCCAGCAGCCAAGGCCAGACTAATGAAAAACTGTTTTTT. Amino acids: CASSQGQTNEKLFF.

This sequence joins TRBV5-4 and TRBJ1-4, with TRBD1 as a possible D gene (6 bases). Germline CDR1 is SGHNT and CDR2 is YYREEE (reference sequence). This CDR3 is 14 amino acids long. V gave up 4 bases and J gave up 4 bases, with 11 bases separating them. CDR3 bases: TGTGCCAGCAGCGCGACAGGATTTAATGAAAAACTGTTTTTT. Protein sequence: CASSATGFNEKLFF.